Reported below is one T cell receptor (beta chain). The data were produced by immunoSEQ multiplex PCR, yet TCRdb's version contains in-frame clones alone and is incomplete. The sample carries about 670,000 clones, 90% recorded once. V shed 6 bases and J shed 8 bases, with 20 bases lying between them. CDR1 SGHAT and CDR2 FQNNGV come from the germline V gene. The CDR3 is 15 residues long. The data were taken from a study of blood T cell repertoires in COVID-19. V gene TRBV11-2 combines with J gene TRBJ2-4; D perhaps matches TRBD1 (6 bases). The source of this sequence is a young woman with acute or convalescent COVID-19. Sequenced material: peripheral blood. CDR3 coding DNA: TGTGCCAGCAGGGGCAACAGGGACCCCAAGGACATTCAGTACTTC. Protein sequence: CASRGNRDPKDIQYF.